This TCR beta chain derives from a study of blood T cells in healthy people across ages. The authors isolated at least 7 million PBMCs per sample. Total RNA amounts of at least 6 micrograms were extracted per sample. Through a sample-barcoded 5' primer and a J-beta primer mix, a second PCR was run for about 6 to 11 cycles. Using its own MiXCR run on the 5' RACE reads, TCRdb lists one record per CDR3 protein. The sample includes around 1,000,000 distinct CDR3 sequences, around two fifths of them seen just once. Study findings and constraints: Diversity figures based on one million T cells were deemed too low.

This clonotype was recorded a few times. Its target is not known. Germline V gene lookup returns CDR1 DFQATT and CDR2 SNEGSKA (reference sequence). The CDR3 is 13 residues long. Trimming removed 5 bases at V and 0 bases at J, with 10 bases between. The specimen sequenced was blood. The source is a man younger than 35 in good health. The V and J genes are TRBV20-1 and TRBJ1-2; perhaps TRBD1 as D (6 bases). CDR3 in amino acids: CSAPDRSNYGYTF. CDR3 DNA: TGCAGTGCTCCGGACAGATCTAACTATGGCTACACCTTC.